A single T cell receptor (beta chain) is shown here with its context. Its antigen is currently unknown. Because it lacks the conserved phenylalanine or tryptophan at the end, this CDR3 is likely a read error. This record comes from a study of tumor-infiltrating lymphocytes in primary liver carcinoma. Reverse transcription of approximately 500 ng total RNA with a constant-region primer produced TCR beta cDNA. Slightly modified ARM-PCR, run as three nested multiplex PCR rounds, produced the TCR beta libraries. TRBV1-TRBV30 forward primers paired with a C-beta reverse primer drove the first two PCR rounds, around 10 cycles each. TCRdb reprocessed the multiplex PCR reads via MiXCR and lists one record per CDR3 protein. The repertoire holds approximately 330,000 distinct CDR3 sequences, with approximately 65% as singletons. This CDR3 contains 14 residues. Germline lookup yields CDR1 SQVTM and CDR2 ANQGSEA. Trimming cost V 4 bases and J 6 bases, with 18 bases left between them.

General study results and limits: Reduced overlap was seen in tumor-adjacent and tumor-blood pairs versus tumor region pairs.

Unsorted whole blood served as the source of blood RNA, and germline DNA was extracted as well. None of the patients had received treatment, and all had chronic HBV infection. V gene TRBV29-1 combines with J gene TRBJ1-1, with a weak D call TRBD1 (5 bases). The sequence was collected from a man aged 40-50 years with primary liver carcinoma and hepatitis B virus infection. The sample consisted of peripheral blood. The CDR3 spells CSVGGTPSSPEAFI. CDR3 in DNA: TGCAGCGTTGGGGGGACGCCGTCCTCGCCTGAAGCTTTCATT.